This T cell receptor beta chain was sequenced in a study of neurological immune-mediated disorders. Findings of the study overall: The greatest TCR clonal expansion occurred in HTLV-1-associated myelopathy and the least in multiple sclerosis, which fell below healthy controls.

The germline CDR1 and CDR2 sequences are SGDLS and YYNGEE. The CDR3 contains 14 residues. V lost 4 bases and J 6 bases, leaving 16 bases between the germline ends. Time point in this sample: longitudinal time-point 2. The unsorted libraries were made from 2 million PBMCs kept at -80 C. Points on this clonotype: What it binds is unknown.

Synthesis of cDNA was performed by 5'RACE using 10-nucleotide random UMIs. TCRdb itself ran the 5' RACE reads through MiXCR, one entry per CDR3 protein. There are approximately 85,000 distinct CDR3 sequences in the sample; around 13% occur only once, and just under 5% lies in the top ten. Material for sequencing was PBMCs. This receptor was identified in a female donor with HTLV-1-associated myelopathy (HAM/TSP). The chain combines TRBV9 with TRBJ2-5, with a possible D match to TRBD2 (5 bases). The CDR3 sequence is CASSFAGGEQTQYF. CDR3 sequence (DNA): TGTGCCAGCAGCTTCGCGGGTGGAGAGCAGACCCAGTACTTC. Complete variable domain (other parts from reference TRBV9 and TRBJ2-5): DSGVTQTPKHLITATGQRVTLRCSPRSGDLSVYWYQQSLDQGLQFLIQYYNGEERAKGNILERFSAQQFPDLHSELNLSSLELGDSALYFCASSFAGGEQTQYFGPGTRLLVL.